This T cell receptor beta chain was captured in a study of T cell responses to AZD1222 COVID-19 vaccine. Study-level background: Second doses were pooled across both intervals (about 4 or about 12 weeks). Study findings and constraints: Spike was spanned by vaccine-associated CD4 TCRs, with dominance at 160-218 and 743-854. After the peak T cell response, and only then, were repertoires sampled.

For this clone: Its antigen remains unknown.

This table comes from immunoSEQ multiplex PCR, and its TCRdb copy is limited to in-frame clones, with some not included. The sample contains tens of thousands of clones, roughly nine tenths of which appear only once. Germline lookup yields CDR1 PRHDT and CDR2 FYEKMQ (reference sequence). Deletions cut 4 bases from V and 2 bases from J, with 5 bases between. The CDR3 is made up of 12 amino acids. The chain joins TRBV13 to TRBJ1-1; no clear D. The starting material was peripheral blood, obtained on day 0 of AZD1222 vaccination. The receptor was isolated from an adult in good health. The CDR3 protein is CASSSPNTEAFF. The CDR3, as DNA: TGTGCCAGCAGCTCCCCTAACACTGAAGCTTTCTTT.